The rows below give T cell receptor beta chains drawn from one sample of a study of blood T cell repertoires in COVID-19. TCRdb keeps only in-frame clones here, not all; method: immunoSEQ multiplex PCR. The sample yields around 42,000 clones, roughly 86% seen once. Material for sequencing was peripheral blood. All receptors derive from a man aged 65-85 years with acute or convalescent COVID-19. Each CDR3 is given without its conserved first and last residue. Fields, in order: CDR3 protein, D gene, V gene. The D gene is left open where the match is weak.

CDR3 protein: ASSFGAGQETQY
D gene: .
V gene: TRBV7-2

CDR3 protein: ASSLERGYAF
D gene: .
V gene: TRBV5-6

CDR3 protein: ASSLAGRNQPQH
D gene: .
V gene: TRBV11-2

CDR3 protein: ASSYPATSVAQETQY
D gene: TRBD2
V gene: TRBV6-2/TRBV6-3

CDR3 protein: SVEDRGNYGYT
D gene: .
V gene: TRBV29-1

CDR3 protein: ATSSGVFPYEQY
D gene: .
V gene: TRBV24-1

CDR3 protein: ASRPRGQPNEKLF
D gene: TRBD1
V gene: TRBV3-1/TRBV3-2

CDR3 protein: ASSIDRGRTEAF
D gene: TRBD1
V gene: TRBV19

CDR3 protein: ASSDGTGANYGYT
D gene: TRBD1
V gene: TRBV5-1

CDR3 protein: SVSQTGVNTIY
D gene: TRBD1
V gene: TRBV29-1

CDR3 protein: ASSIGRGRKQPQH
D gene: .
V gene: TRBV19

CDR3 protein: ASSLGGAEQY
D gene: TRBD2
V gene: TRBV13

CDR3 protein: ASLVAGFQETQY
D gene: .
V gene: TRBV2

CDR3 protein: ATSPTGGESYNSPLH
D gene: TRBD1
V gene: TRBV24-1

CDR3 protein: AISESRQGRANEKLF
D gene: TRBD1
V gene: TRBV10-3

CDR3 protein: ASSHRQDSYEQY
D gene: .
V gene: TRBV21-1

CDR3 protein: AISANTGDTGELF
D gene: TRBD1
V gene: TRBV10-3

CDR3 protein: ASSQERVGQPQH
D gene: .
V gene: TRBV4-1

CDR3 protein: ASSPGGQGVDEQY
D gene: TRBD1
V gene: TRBV19

CDR3 protein: ASSQRTSGGGGGTGELF
D gene: TRBD2
V gene: TRBV4-2

CDR3 protein: ASSPELRPYEQY
D gene: .
V gene: TRBV18

CDR3 protein: ASSDRDNYGYT
D gene: TRBD1
V gene: TRBV6-2/TRBV6-3

CDR3 protein: ASSPTGSSNTGELF
D gene: .
V gene: TRBV7-3

CDR3 protein: ASSLDLQRDGEQF
D gene: TRBD2
V gene: TRBV11-3

CDR3 protein: ASSLGQGSNEKLF
D gene: TRBD1
V gene: TRBV4-3

CDR3 protein: AISEGSSGRGSYNEQF
D gene: TRBD2
V gene: TRBV10-3

CDR3 protein: ATSRETGGGEKLF
D gene: TRBD1
V gene: TRBV15

CDR3 protein: ASSNTNSPLH
D gene: .
V gene: TRBV5-1

CDR3 protein: AGRDSYQETQY
D gene: .
V gene: TRBV2

CDR3 protein: ASSFRTSGRAAREQF
D gene: TRBD2
V gene: TRBV27

CDR3 protein: ASSPGLAGGYEQY
D gene: TRBD2
V gene: TRBV14